This TCR beta chain was identified during a study of blood T cell repertoires in COVID-19. Study-wide background: Whether acute or convalescent, the COVID-19 samples came from the United States, Italy and Spain.

Only in-frame clones appear in the TCRdb table, and some are missing; sequencing was by immunoSEQ multiplex PCR. The sample holds tens of thousands of clones; 70% to 85% are singletons and the top ten take 3.5%. The V gene's germline CDR1 is SNHLY and CDR2 FYNNEI. The CDR3 extends over 12 amino acids. Germline trimming cut 6 bases from V and 4 bases from J; bases unmatched to any gene: 1. This clone appeared a few times. Sequencing was carried out using peripheral blood. The source is a man aged 55-75 years with acute or convalescent COVID-19. This chain connects TRBV2 to TRBJ2-5, with 8 bases lining up with TRBD1. CDR3 bases: TGTGCCAGCAGAGGACAGGGAGAGACCCAGTACTTC. Residues: CASRGQGETQYF.